This TCR beta chain was obtained from a study of CD8 T cells in Susac syndrome. This CDR3 region has 13 residues. V dropped 3 bases and J dropped 5 bases, with 10 bases sitting between them. Germline V gene lookup returns CDR1 MGHRA and CDR2 YSYEKL. The authors carried out high-throughput sequencing of TCR beta. They applied it to CD8+ and CD4+ T cells obtained from blood. The CD8+ and CD4+ T cells were negatively isolated, with the TEMRA cells enriched by FACS. The RNA input was about 0.5 to 1 ug, and it was reverse transcribed with random hexamers. An immunoSEQ multiplex PCR generated amplified TCR beta CDR3 products spanning 54 Vbeta and 13 Jbeta. One entry per CDR3 protein, called by TCRdb with MiXCR from the immunoSEQ multiplex PCR reads. In the table there are 400,000 to 550,000 distinct CDR3 sequences, more than 80% of which are singletons. With respect to this clonotype: Its target is unknown.

Study observations and caveats: The study recognized that its TCR sequencing and HLA analysis covered a relatively small number of individuals.

The chain employs TRBV4-1 and TRBJ1-1; D gene uncertain. The sample comprised CD8+ T cells from PBMCs. The sequence was collected from a human donor with multiple sclerosis. The CDR3 DNA is TGCGCCAGCAGCCACGGTGGGAGTACTGAAGCTTTCTTT. This gives the protein CASSHGGSTEAFF.